The next 24 T cell receptor beta chains were all read from a single sample in a study of glioma-infiltrating T cells. TCR alpha and beta CDR3 regions were amplified from RNA using iRepertoire nested multiplex PCR. TCRdb reprocessed the multiplex PCR reads via MiXCR and lists one record per CDR3 protein. The data contain about 5,700 distinct CDR3 sequences, around 44% of them seen just once; the ten biggest clones take up nearly 25%. Sequenced input: glioma tissue, nonneoplastic brain tissue, or PBMCs (not recorded which). These TCRs come from a human donor with low-grade glioma or glioblastoma, undergoing nonglioma brain surgery, or in good health (not recorded which).

The chain combines TRBV27 with TRBJ2-1, with 11 bases aligning to TRBD2. V was clipped by 6 bases and J by 6 bases; unmatched bases: 4. CDR3 length: 14 residues. The germline CDR1 and CDR2 sequences are MNHEY and SMNVEV (reference sequence). The CDR3 sequence: CASRLAGGANEQFF. The CDR3 nucleotides are TGTGCCAGCAGGCTAGCGGGGGGAGCCAATGAGCAGTTCTTC.

By share, this clonotype ranks as medium-sized (0.01 to 0.1%). The CDR3 bases are TGTGCCATCAGTGAGGGGGCAGGAGCTTTCTTT. Protein: CAISEGAGAFF. The chain links TRBV10-3 to TRBJ1-1; D might be TRBD1 (5 bases). Germline V gives CDR1 ENHRY, CDR2 SYGVKD. The ends were cut back, 2 bases at V and 10 bases at J, with 8 bases in the middle. This CDR3 contains 11 residues.

The J gene is TRBJ1-1, the V gene TRBV3-1; D gene ambiguous. The CDR3 runs 13 residues. The V end lost 8 bases, the J end lost 1 base, and 11 bases lay between the germline ends. The germline CDR1 and CDR2 sequences are LGHDT and YNNKEL (reference sequence). The CDR3 sequence is CASGPTPNTEAFF. The CDR3 nucleotides are TGTGCCAGCGGACCCACACCGAACACTGAAGCTTTCTTT.

This clonotype was detected ten times or more. The chain's CDR3 is CSVEVPPEQFF. The DNA for the CDR3 is TGCAGCGTTGAAGTGCCCCCGGAGCAGTTCTTC. The chain combines TRBV29-1 with TRBJ2-1; no reliable D call. Trimming took off 1 base at V and 10 bases at J, with 8 bases between the two ends. This CDR3 is built from 11 residues. Germline-derived CDR1 and CDR2 are SQVTM and ANQGSEA.

This clonotype is termed medium-sized. The genes are TRBV20-1 and TRBJ2-7; possibly TRBD2 for D (6 bases). Deletions cut 3 bases from V and 3 bases from J, with 15 bases between. The CDR3 is made up of 14 amino acids. The germline V gene encodes CDR1 DFQATT and CDR2 SNEGSKA (reference sequence). The CDR3 spells CSARGEAAVYEQYF. CDR3 DNA: TGCAGTGCTAGGGGGGAGGCTGCCGTCTACGAGCAGTACTTC.

By sample share, this clonotype is medium-sized (0.01 to 0.1%). The chain employs TRBV4-1 and TRBJ2-7; 7 positions match TRBD1. After removal of 5 bases from V and 7 bases from J, the junction contained 8 bases not matched to a gene. This CDR3 has 13 residues. Germline lookup yields CDR1 MGHRA and CDR2 YSYEKL. The CDR3, as DNA: TGCGCCAGCAGCTGGAGCCCGGACAGGGAGCAGTACTTC. Translating gives CASSWSPDREQYF.

The gene calls are TRBV4-1 and TRBJ2-1, with TRBD2 matching 10 bases. V lost 8 bases, J lost 3 bases, and 7 bases stayed unmatched. The CDR3 runs 15 residues. Germline CDR1 reads MGHRA; CDR2 reads YSYEKL. CDR3 coding DNA: TGCGCCAGCCTCTCCCGGACTAGCGGCTACAATGAGCAGTTCTTC. Its protein is CASLSRTSGYNEQFF.

This clonotype was observed at least ten times. V and J are TRBV5-5 and TRBJ2-1; either TRBD1 or TRBD2 may fit D (5 bases each). Germline CDR1 reads SGHKS; CDR2 reads YYEKEE (reference sequence). With 4 bases removed from V and 3 bases from J, the gap between germline ends came to 14 bases. The CDR3 length is 15 residues. CDR3 DNA: TGTGCCAGCAGCATAGGGGACGGAGGCTACAATGAGCAGTTCTTC. Protein: CASSIGDGGYNEQFF.

In this sample, this clonotype turned up many times. The CDR3 region has the DNA TGTGCCAGCATGGGGAGCCTCAATCCCACAGATACGCAGTATTTT. This sequence encodes CASMGSLNPTDTQYF. The chain carries TRBV6-1 and TRBJ2-3, with D possibly matching TRBD2 (5 bases). The CDR3 runs 15 residues. Trimming pared 7 bases from V and 2 bases from J, leaving 16 bases between. The germline V gene has CDR1 MNHNS and CDR2 SASEGT.

In this sample, this clonotype turned up many times. This chain's CDR3 is CASSLVGSPNEKLFF. The DNA of the CDR3 is TGTGCCAGCAGCTTAGTCGGGTCTCCTAATGAAAAACTGTTTTTT. V usage is TRBV11-2 and J usage is TRBJ1-4; no reliable D call. V lost 1 base to trimming and J lost 3 bases, with 9 bases between them. Germline CDR1 and CDR2: SGHAT and FQNNGV. This CDR3 has 15 amino acids.

This sequence joins TRBV30 and TRBJ2-1, with 10 bases aligning to TRBD2. The V gene end was trimmed by 4 bases and the J gene end by 5 bases; junction bases not matched to a gene: 5. The CDR3 contains 14 residues. Germline V gene lookup returns CDR1 GTSNPN and CDR2 SVGIG (reference sequence). The CDR3 loop is CAWKGTSVDNEQFF. CDR3 nucleotides: TGTGCCTGGAAGGGGACTAGCGTCGACAATGAGCAGTTCTTC.

This clonotype was seen repeatedly, ten times or more. The rearrangement uses TRBV12-3 or TRBV12-4 and TRBJ1-1; no reliable D call. The CDR3 totals 13 residues. The V end lost 0 bases, the J end lost 4 bases, and 6 bases lay between the germline ends. CDR3 region: CASSLAYGTEAFF. The CDR3 region has the DNA TGTGCCAGCAGTTTAGCCTACGGCACTGAAGCTTTCTTT.

This chain links TRBV12-3 or TRBV12-4 with TRBJ2-3, with TRBD1 matching over 9 bases. CDR3 length: 14 residues. The V segment lost 5 bases and the J segment 3 bases; nucleotides outside the gene matches: 3. The CDR3 DNA sequence: TGTGCCAGCAGTACTGGGACAGGGACAGATACGCAGTATTTT. This translates into CASSTGTGTDTQYF.

This clonotype rates as medium-sized (0.01 to 0.1%). The genes are TRBV28 and TRBJ2-7; 10 bases match TRBD2. The CDR3 covers 14 residues. Germline values: CDR1 MDHEN, CDR2 SYDVKM. J lost 4 bases, V lost 11 bases, and 11 bases had no gene match. The CDR3 loop reads CAGSSGRRSYEQYF. The CDR3 nucleotides read TGTGCCGGAAGTAGCGGGAGGAGGAGTTACGAGCAGTACTTC.

By share of the sample, this clonotype is medium-sized. V is TRBV24-1 and J is TRBJ2-5; 13 bases agree with TRBD2. This CDR3 has 13 amino acids. Germline V gene data show CDR1 as KGHDR and CDR2 as SFDVKD. The junction had 0 bases not matched to a gene; V was cut back by 5 bases and J by 7 bases. The CDR3 DNA sequence: TGTGCCACCAGTGGACTAGCGGGAGGGACCCAGTACTTC. The encoded protein is CATSGLAGGTQYF.

This clonotype was picked up many times. This may arise from a read error, as a much more abundant clone is one base away. The CDR3 DNA sequence: TGTGCCAGCAGTCAGGGGGACACCGGGGAGCTGTTTTTT. The encoded protein is CASSQGDTGELFF. This chain connects TRBV3-1 to TRBJ2-2; TRBD1 matches at 7 bases. This CDR3 region has 13 residues. The junction had 1 base not matched to a gene; V was cut back by 6 bases and J by 3 bases. Germline V gene data show CDR1 as LGHDT and CDR2 as YNNKEL (reference sequence). The full variable domain, its missing parts supplied by reference TRBV3-1 and TRBJ2-2, is DTAVSQTPKYLVTQMGNDKSIKCEQNLGHDTMYWYKQDSKKFLKIMFSYNNKELIINETVPNRFSPKSPDKAHLNLHINSLELGDSAVYFCASSQGDTGELFFGEGSRLTVL.

For this clonotype: Since a much larger clone is just one base distant, this may be a read error. The gene calls are TRBV29-1 and TRBJ1-2; no clear D. CDR3 length: 12 residues. Germline loops: CDR1 SQVTM, CDR2 ANQGSEA. Trimming removed 3 bases at V and 8 bases at J, with 13 bases between. The CDR3 spells CSVEYGNSGYTF. The CDR3 DNA follows: TGCAGCGTTGAGTATGGGAATAGCGGCTACACCTTC.

The chain combines TRBV30 with TRBJ2-1; 7 bases fit TRBD2. The J segment lost 9 bases and the V segment lost 2 bases, leaving 1 base of the junction unmatched. The CDR3 has 11 residues. Germline V CDR1 and CDR2: GTSNPN, SVGIG (reference sequence). Here the CDR3 reads CAWSPGGEQFF. The DNA of the CDR3 is TGTGCCTGGAGTCCGGGAGGTGAGCAGTTCTTC.

This clonotype was observed a handful of times. The rearrangement joins TRBV25-1 to TRBJ1-5; D unresolved. CDR1 and CDR2 from the germline V gene are MGHDK and SYGVNS. The length of the CDR3 is 15 residues. V was pared by 5 bases and J by 3 bases, with 14 bases between. This CDR3 reads CASSFSPEPNQPQHF. The CDR3 DNA sequence: TGTGCCAGCAGTTTCTCCCCGGAGCCCAATCAGCCCCAGCATTTT.

The chain joins TRBV15 to TRBJ1-3; 7 positions agree with TRBD1. CDR3 length: 15 residues. Germline V gene data show CDR1 as LNHNV and CDR2 as YYDKDF (reference sequence). The ends lost 1 base at V and 0 bases at J; junction bases unmatched: 0. CDR3 residues: CATSRGTGSGNTIYF. The CDR3 bases are TGTGCCACCAGCAGAGGGACAGGCTCTGGAAACACCATATATTTT.

This clonotype is categorized as medium-sized. The rearrangement joins TRBV20-1 to TRBJ2-1, with D perhaps TRBD2 (6 bases). Germline lookup yields CDR1 DFQATT and CDR2 SNEGSKA (reference sequence). V lost 5 bases to trimming and J lost 8 bases, with 19 bases between them. The CDR3 has 14 residues. The CDR3 DNA reads as TGCAGTGCTCCGAGTCGACTAGTTGGCGATGAGCAGTTCTTC. Amino acid sequence: CSAPSRLVGDEQFF.

In its sample, this clonotype ranks as medium-sized (0.01 to 0.1%). The V gene is TRBV20-1, the J gene TRBJ2-3; a weak D match, TRBD2 (5 bases). From germline, CDR1 is DFQATT and CDR2 SNEGSKA (reference sequence). The V end was cut by 0 bases, the J end by 4 bases, with 20 bases between. This CDR3 comprises 17 residues. CDR3 DNA: TGCAGTGCTAGAGATCTCGGGGTACCGGGATTCTCAGATACGCAGTATTTT. It translates to CSARDLGVPGFSDTQYF.

In this sample, this clonotype turned up many times. The genes are TRBV5-4 and TRBJ1-1; a possible D gene is TRBD1 (5 bases). The germline CDR1 and CDR2 sequences are SGHNT and YYREEE (reference sequence). Trimming took off 4 bases at V and 8 bases at J, with 18 bases between the two ends. CDR3 size: 14 residues. The CDR3 loop is CASSGPGRGLEAFF. The CDR3 DNA reads TGTGCCAGCAGCGGTCCGGGACGGGGTTTAGAAGCTTTCTTT.

V gene TRBV24-1 combines with J gene TRBJ2-3; 14 bases are a match to TRBD2. This CDR3 spans 14 amino acids. From germline, CDR1 is KGHDR and CDR2 SFDVKD. V trimming: 10 bases; J trimming: 4 bases; junction bases outside the gene matches: 3. CDR3 nucleotides: TGTGCCACTTCGGGACTAGCGGGAGCAGATACGCAGTATTTT. It is translated as CATSGLAGADTQYF.